Below are 17 T cell receptor beta chains sequenced from a single sample in a study of T cell changes during pregnancy in multiple sclerosis. Sequencing used immunoSEQ multiplex PCR; TCRdb keeps in-frame clones, though not all of them. There are about 54,000 clones in the sample; around 90% occur only once, and approximately 1.2% lies in the top ten. The material was peripheral blood, obtained after pregnancy. The receptor source for this set is a female donor in good health, enrolled as a control in a pregnancy study.

As concerns this clone: At one end, the junction sequence differs from germline, possibly due to a read error. The CDR3 DNA follows: TGTGCTAGCAGCTCTAGCTCCTACAATGAGCAGTTCTTC. It specifies CASSSSSYNEQFF. The rearrangement uses TRBV7-7 and TRBJ2-1, with D unclear. There are 13 residues in the CDR3. CDR1 and CDR2 from the germline V gene are SSHAT and FNYEAQ (reference sequence).

The rearrangement uses TRBV28 and TRBJ1-5; D is perhaps TRBD1 (5 bases). Trimming took 6 bases from V and 5 from J, leaving 14 bases between them. CDR1 and CDR2 (germline): MDHEN, SYDVKM. The CDR3 spans 14 residues. The CDR3 loop reads CASSYTIGDQPQHF. CDR3 coding DNA: TGTGCCAGCAGCTATACCATAGGGGATCAGCCCCAGCATTTT.

CDR3 sequence reads: CASSSWGPDTQYF. Written as DNA, the CDR3 is TGTGCCAGCAGCTCCTGGGGGCCAGATACGCAGTATTTT. The V call is TRBV28, the J call TRBJ2-3, with TRBD1 as a possible D gene (6 bases). CDR1 and CDR2 from the germline V gene are MDHEN and SYDVKM. The CDR3 spans 13 residues. The germline V and J ends were trimmed by 6 bases and 4 bases, with 11 bases remaining between them.

The J gene is TRBJ1-1, the V gene TRBV7-2; 8 bases line up with TRBD1. The CDR3 is made up of 14 amino acids. The trim removed 3 bases at V and 1 base at J, leaving 1 base unmatched. Germline CDR1 reads SGHTA; CDR2 reads FQGNSA. This CDR3 reads CASSFDRGNTEAFF. The CDR3 region has the DNA TGTGCCAGCAGCTTCGACAGGGGGAACACTGAAGCTTTCTTT.

Notes on this clone: Other DNA variants within this sample encode the same CDR3. The chain carries TRBV6-5 and TRBJ2-1; D not certain. The germline V gene encodes CDR1 MNHEY and CDR2 SVGAGI. The V gene lost 5 bases and the J gene lost 9 bases, with 11 bases spanning the gap. The CDR3 runs to 12 residues. The CDR3 is CASSARSSEQFF. The CDR3, as DNA: TGTGCCAGCAGTGCCAGGTCCTCTGAGCAGTTCTTC.

The V call is TRBV6-1, the J call TRBJ2-7, with D perhaps TRBD2 (7 bases). V dropped 4 bases and J dropped 3 bases, with 19 bases sitting between them. The CDR3 is 16 residues long. Germline V gene data show CDR1 as MNHNS and CDR2 as SASEGT. CDR3 residues: CASSGLRGGRIYEQYF. In nucleotides, the CDR3 is TGTGCCAGCAGTGGCCTAAGGGGGGGGCGCATCTACGAGCAGTACTTC.

V is TRBV21-1 and J is TRBJ2-2; TRBD2, the table's D call, was not compared with the DNA. TRBV21-1 is deemed a pseudogene. The CDR3 sequence is 18 residues long. The CDR3 DNA reads as TGTGCCAGCAGCAAACTAGGACTAGCGGGGGGGCGCCCCGGGGAGCTGTTTTTT. This codes for CASSKLGLAGGRPGELFF.

Only one count was recorded for this clone. This chain joins TRBV19 and TRBJ1-1; TRBD1 agrees at 9 bases. The CDR3 covers 16 residues. In germline, CDR1 is LNHDA, CDR2 SQIVND (reference sequence). V was pared by 8 bases and J by 1 base, with 11 bases of the junction left unmatched. CDR3 sequence (DNA): TGTGCCAGTGGACAGGGGACGAATGGTCGGAACACTGAAGCTTTCTTT. Amino acids: CASGQGTNGRNTEAFF.

The rearrangement joins TRBV5-1 to TRBJ2-7; TRBD2 matches 9 bases. CDR3 length: 16 amino acids. Germline CDR1 is SGHRS and CDR2 is YFSETQ. Unmatched junction bases numbered 6, after V lost 0 bases and J lost 2 bases. CDR3 region: CASSLARVAGAYEQYF. CDR3 nucleotide sequence: TGCGCCAGCAGCTTGGCCAGAGTAGCGGGGGCCTACGAGCAGTACTTC. The variable domain in full, completed from reference TRBV5-1 and TRBJ2-7, reads KAGVTQTPRYLIKTRGQQVTLSCSPISGHRSVSWYQQTPGQGLQFLFEYFSETQRNKGNFPGRFSGRQFSNSRSEMNVSTLELGDSALYLCASSLARVAGAYEQYFGPGTRLTVT.

J is TRBJ2-5 and V is TRBV19; D possibly corresponds to TRBD1 (5 bases). Deletions cut 3 bases from V and 5 bases from J, with 10 bases between. The CDR3 is made up of 13 amino acids. Germline V gene data show CDR1 as LNHDA and CDR2 as SQIVND (reference sequence). The CDR3 bases are TGTGCCAGTAGTATCTCTAGGGGTGAGACCCAGTACTTC. Translated, it gives CASSISRGETQYF.

V and J are TRBV2 and TRBJ2-7, with no clear D. Germline V CDR1 and CDR2: SNHLY, FYNNEI. The CDR3 is 14 residues long. Trimming took 2 bases from V and 2 from J, leaving 10 bases between them. The CDR3 loop reads CASSERQAPYEQYF. Here the CDR3 DNA reads TGTGCCAGCAGTGAACGTCAGGCCCCCTACGAGCAGTACTTC.

The chain links TRBV5-1 to TRBJ1-2; D remains unclear. The CDR3 runs 13 residues. Germline CDR1 reads SGHRS; CDR2 reads YFSETQ. V dropped 0 bases and J dropped 0 bases, with 3 bases sitting between them. The chain's CDR3 is CASSLAANYGYTF. The CDR3 nucleotides read TGCGCCAGCAGCTTGGCCGCTAACTATGGCTACACCTTC.

This clone was seen more than once but under ten times. DNA of the CDR3: TGTGCCAGTAGTATAGATGGACAGGGCATCACTGAAGCTTTCTTT. Its translation is CASSIDGQGITEAFF. This sequence joins TRBV19 and TRBJ1-1, with 8 bases that match TRBD1. The CDR3 length is 15 residues. From germline, CDR1 is LNHDA and CDR2 SQIVND (reference sequence). The V and J ends lost 0 bases and 4 bases, in that order; junction bases with no gene match: 4. Filled out from reference TRBV19 and TRBJ1-1, the complete variable domain reads DGGITQSPKYLFRKEGQNVTLSCEQNLNHDAMYWYRQDPGQGLRLIYYSQIVNDFQKGDIAEGYSVSREKKESFPLTVTSAQKNPTAFYLCASSIDGQGITEAFFGQGTRLTVV.

This sequence joins TRBV18 and TRBJ2-7, with 8 bases fitting TRBD1. CDR1 KGHSH and CDR2 LQKENI come from the germline V gene. The trim removed 9 bases at V and 5 bases at J, leaving 9 bases unmatched. The length of the CDR3 is 13 residues. The CDR3 DNA reads as TGTGCCAGTGAGGGGGCAGGGGGCAACGAGCAGTACTTC. Protein: CASEGAGGNEQYF. Supplemented by reference TRBV18 and TRBJ2-7, the full variable domain reads NAGVMQNPRHLVRRRGQEARLRCSPMKGHSHVYWYRQLPEEGLKFMVYLQKENIIDESGMPKERFSAEFPKEGPSILRIQQVVRGDSAAYFCASEGAGGNEQYFGPGTRLTVT.

This chain joins TRBV2 and TRBJ1-5; 8 bases map to TRBD1. The CDR3 covers 15 residues. Germline lookup yields CDR1 SNHLY and CDR2 FYNNEI. V was pared by 5 bases and J by 2 bases, with 5 bases of the junction left unmatched. The CDR3 is CASSPGQGGNQPQHF. In nucleotides, the CDR3 is TGTGCCAGCAGTCCAGGACAGGGCGGCAATCAGCCCCAGCATTTT.

This chain connects TRBV11-3 to TRBJ1-1; possible D gene TRBD1, 5 bases. Trimming removed 1 base from V and 3 bases from J, with 9 bases in between. The CDR3 has 14 amino acids. Germline loops: CDR1 SGHNT, CDR2 YENEEA. The CDR3 DNA reads TGTGCCAGCAGCTTAGGCATGACAGACACTGAAGCTTTCTTT. It specifies CASSLGMTDTEAFF.

V usage is TRBV21-1 and J usage is TRBJ1-1; the table's D gene call, TRBD1, was not cross checked with the DNA. TRBV21-1 is a pseudogene. The CDR3 is 14 amino acids. Here the CDR3 reads CASSKLPGNTEAFF. CDR3 DNA sequence: TGTGCCAGCAGCAAACTCCCAGGGAACACTGAAGCTTTCTTT.